This T cell receptor beta chain was recorded in a study of immune heterogeneity within non-small cell lung tumors. Study context: Tumor histology was classified as squamous cell carcinoma in a few cases, non-squamous carcinoma in 9 to 11 and not otherwise specified in 1.

The authors used about 610 ng of bulk tumor genomic DNA per sample as template. Doctors removed several biopsies from each primary tumor during surgery, keeping them far apart. The patients were newly diagnosed with non-small cell lung cancer, had not been treated, and had curative surgery. It was newly diagnosed non-small cell lung cancer patients having surgery with curative intent who served as donors. With 32 V and 13 J primers, multiplex PCR amplified the TCR beta CDR3. TCRdb itself ran the multiplex PCR reads through MiXCR, one entry per CDR3 protein. The data hold 9,500 to 11,000 distinct CDR3 sequences, with about 30% observed a single time. Study results and limitations: Local T-cell clonality tracked local tumor mutational burden, showing a moderate yet significant relationship (R 0.3 to 0.4). Site-unique high-frequency clones occurred alongside identical dominant CDR3 beta clonotypes that recurred across tumor sites within a patient.

This clonotype has ten or more counts. No antigen is known for it. This receptor was identified in a woman aged 45-59 years with non-small cell lung cancer. What was sequenced was lung tumor tissue.

This chain's CDR3 is CASSLGGSGTDTQYF. The CDR3 nucleotides are TGCGCCAGCAGCCTGGGGGGGTCTGGGACAGATACGCAGTATTTT. The chain recombines TRBV5-1 with TRBJ2-3, with TRBD2 identical over 7 bases. Germline-derived CDR1 and CDR2 are SGHRS and YFSETQ. This CDR3 contains 15 residues. After removal of 4 bases from V and 3 bases from J, the junction contained 8 bases not matched to a gene.